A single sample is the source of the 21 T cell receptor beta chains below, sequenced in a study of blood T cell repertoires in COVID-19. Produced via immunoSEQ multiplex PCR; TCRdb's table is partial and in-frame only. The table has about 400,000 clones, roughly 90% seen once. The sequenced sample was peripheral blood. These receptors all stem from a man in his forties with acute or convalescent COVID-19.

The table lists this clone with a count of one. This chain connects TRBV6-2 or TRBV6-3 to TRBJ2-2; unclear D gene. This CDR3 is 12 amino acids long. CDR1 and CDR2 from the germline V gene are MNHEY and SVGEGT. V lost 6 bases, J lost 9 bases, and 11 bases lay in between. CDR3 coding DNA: TGTGCCAGCAGCTTCCCATTCCGGGAGCTGTTTTTT. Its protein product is CASSFPFRELFF.

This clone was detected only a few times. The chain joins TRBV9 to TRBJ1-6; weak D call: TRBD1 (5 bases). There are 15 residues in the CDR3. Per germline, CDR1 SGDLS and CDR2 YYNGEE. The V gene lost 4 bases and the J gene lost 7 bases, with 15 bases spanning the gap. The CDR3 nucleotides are TGTGCCAGCAGCCCCGGCGGGGGGTTGAATTCACCCCTCCACTTT. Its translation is CASSPGGGLNSPLHF.

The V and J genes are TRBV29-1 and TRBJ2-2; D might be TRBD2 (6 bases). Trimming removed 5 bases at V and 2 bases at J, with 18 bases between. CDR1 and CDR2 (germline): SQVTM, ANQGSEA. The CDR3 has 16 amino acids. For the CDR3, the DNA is TGCAGCGTTAACCCCGGTGGGCGGGAAAACACCGGGGAGCTGTTTTTT. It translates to CSVNPGGRENTGELFF.

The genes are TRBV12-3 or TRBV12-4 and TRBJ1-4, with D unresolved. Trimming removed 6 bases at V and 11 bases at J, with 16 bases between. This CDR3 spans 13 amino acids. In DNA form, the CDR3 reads TGTGCCAGCAGGTCGGGAGACCACGGGAAACTGTTTTTT. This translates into CASRSGDHGKLFF.

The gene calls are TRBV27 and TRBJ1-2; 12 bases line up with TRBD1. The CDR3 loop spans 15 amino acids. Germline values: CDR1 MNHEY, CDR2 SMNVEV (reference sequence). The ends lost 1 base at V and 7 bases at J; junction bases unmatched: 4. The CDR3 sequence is CASSLWGTGGSGYTF. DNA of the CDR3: TGTGCCAGCAGTTTATGGGGGACAGGGGGCTCTGGCTACACCTTC.

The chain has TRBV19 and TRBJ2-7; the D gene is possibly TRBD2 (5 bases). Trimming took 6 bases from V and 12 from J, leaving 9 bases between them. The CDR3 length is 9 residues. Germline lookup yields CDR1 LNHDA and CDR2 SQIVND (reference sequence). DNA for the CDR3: TGTGCCAGTAGATCCCGGGGGTACTTC. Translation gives CASRSRGYF.

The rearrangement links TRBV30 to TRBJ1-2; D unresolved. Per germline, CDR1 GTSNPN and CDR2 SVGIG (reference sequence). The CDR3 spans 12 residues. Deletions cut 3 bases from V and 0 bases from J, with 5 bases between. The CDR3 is CAWSGANYGYTF. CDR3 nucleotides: TGTGCCTGGAGCGGAGCTAACTATGGCTACACCTTC.

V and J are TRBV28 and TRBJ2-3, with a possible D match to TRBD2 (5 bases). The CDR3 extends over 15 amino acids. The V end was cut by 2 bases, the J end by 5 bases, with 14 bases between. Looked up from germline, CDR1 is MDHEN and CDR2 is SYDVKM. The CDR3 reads CASSLGAGWGDTQYF. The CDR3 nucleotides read TGTGCCAGCAGTTTAGGTGCGGGTTGGGGAGATACGCAGTATTTT. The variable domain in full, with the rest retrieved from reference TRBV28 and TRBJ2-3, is DVKVTQSSRYLVKRTGEKVFLECVQDMDHENMFWYRQDPGLGLRLIYFSYDVKMKEKGDIPEGYSVSREKKERFSLILESASTNQTSMYLCASSLGAGWGDTQYFGPGTRLTVL.

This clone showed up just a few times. The CDR3 nucleotides read TGTGCCAGCAACCACAGGGGGATCACTGGAAACACCATATATTTT. The encoded protein is CASNHRGITGNTIYF. The rearrangement joins TRBV28 to TRBJ1-3; 8 nucleotides match TRBD1. The length of the CDR3 is 15 residues. Trimming removed 7 bases from V and 2 bases from J; junction bases left unmatched: 7. Germline loops: CDR1 MDHEN, CDR2 SYDVKM.

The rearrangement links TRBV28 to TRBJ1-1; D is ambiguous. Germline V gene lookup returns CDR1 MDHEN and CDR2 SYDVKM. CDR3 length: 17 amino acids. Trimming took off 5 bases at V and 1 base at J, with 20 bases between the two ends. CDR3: CASSRNGREVRNTEAFF. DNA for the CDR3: TGTGCCAGCAGTAGGAACGGGCGGGAGGTTAGGAACACTGAAGCTTTCTTT.

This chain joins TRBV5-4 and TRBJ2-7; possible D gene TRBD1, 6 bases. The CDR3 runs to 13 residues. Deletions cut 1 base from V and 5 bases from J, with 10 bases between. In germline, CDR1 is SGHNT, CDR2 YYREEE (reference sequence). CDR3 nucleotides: TGTGCCAGCAGCTTGAGGGGGACCGACGAGCAGTACTTC. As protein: CASSLRGTDEQYF.

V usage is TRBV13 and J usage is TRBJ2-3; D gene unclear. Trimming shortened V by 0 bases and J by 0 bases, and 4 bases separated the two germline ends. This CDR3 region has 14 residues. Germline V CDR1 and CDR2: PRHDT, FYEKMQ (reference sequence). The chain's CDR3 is CASSLGYSTDTQYF. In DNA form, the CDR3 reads TGTGCCAGCAGCTTAGGGTATAGCACAGATACGCAGTATTTT. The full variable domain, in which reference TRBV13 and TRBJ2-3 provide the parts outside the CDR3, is AAGVIQSPRHLIKEKRETATLKCYPIPRHDTVYWYQQGPGQDPQFLISFYEKMQSDKGSIPDRFSAQQFSDYHSELNMSSLELGDSALYFCASSLGYSTDTQYFGPGTRLTVL.

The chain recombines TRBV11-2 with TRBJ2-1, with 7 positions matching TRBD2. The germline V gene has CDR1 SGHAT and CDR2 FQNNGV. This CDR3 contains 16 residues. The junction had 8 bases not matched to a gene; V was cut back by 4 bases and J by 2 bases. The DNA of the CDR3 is TGTGCCAGCAGCTCCAGGGTGGGAGGGCCCTACAATGAGCAGTTCTTC. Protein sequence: CASSSRVGGPYNEQFF. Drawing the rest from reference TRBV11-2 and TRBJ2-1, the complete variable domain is EAGVAQSPRYKIIEKRQSVAFWCNPISGHATLYWYQQILGQGPKLLIQFQNNGVVDDSQLPKDRFSAERLKGVDSTLKIQPAKLEDSAVYLCASSSRVGGPYNEQFFGPGTRLTVL.

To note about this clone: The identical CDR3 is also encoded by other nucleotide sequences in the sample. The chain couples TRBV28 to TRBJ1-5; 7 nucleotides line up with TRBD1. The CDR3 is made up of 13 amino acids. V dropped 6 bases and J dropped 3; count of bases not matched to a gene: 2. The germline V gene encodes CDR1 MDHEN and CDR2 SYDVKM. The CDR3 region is CASSGQANQPQHF. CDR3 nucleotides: TGTGCCAGCAGCGGACAGGCCAATCAGCCCCAGCATTTT. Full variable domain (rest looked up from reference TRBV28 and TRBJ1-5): DVKVTQSSRYLVKRTGEKVFLECVQDMDHENMFWYRQDPGLGLRLIYFSYDVKMKEKGDIPEGYSVSREKKERFSLILESASTNQTSMYLCASSGQANQPQHFGDGTRLSIL.

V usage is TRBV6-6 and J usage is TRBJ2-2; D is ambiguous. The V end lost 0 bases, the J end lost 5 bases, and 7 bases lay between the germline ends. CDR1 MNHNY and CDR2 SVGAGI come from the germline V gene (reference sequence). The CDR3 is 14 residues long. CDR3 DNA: TGTGCCAGCAGTTACTCTGCCGGGACCGGGGAGCTGTTTTTT. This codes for CASSYSAGTGELFF.

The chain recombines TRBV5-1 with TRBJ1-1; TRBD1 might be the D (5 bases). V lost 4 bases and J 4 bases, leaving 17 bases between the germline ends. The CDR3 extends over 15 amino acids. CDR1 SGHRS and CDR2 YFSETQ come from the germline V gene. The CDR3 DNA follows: TGCGCCAGCAGCGCAGCTGCGGGGGGTGGCACTGAAGCTTTCTTT. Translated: CASSAAAGGGTEAFF.

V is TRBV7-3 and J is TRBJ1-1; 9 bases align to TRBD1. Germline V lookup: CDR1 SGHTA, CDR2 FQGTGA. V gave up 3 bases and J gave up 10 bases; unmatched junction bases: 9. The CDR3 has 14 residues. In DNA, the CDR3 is TGTGCCAGCAGCTTCACGGGGACAGGGTCGGCAGCTTTCTTT. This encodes CASSFTGTGSAAFF.

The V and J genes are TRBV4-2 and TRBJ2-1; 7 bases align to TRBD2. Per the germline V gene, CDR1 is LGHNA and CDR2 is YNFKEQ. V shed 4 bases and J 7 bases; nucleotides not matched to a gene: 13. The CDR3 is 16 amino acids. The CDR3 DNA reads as TGTGCCAGCAGCCGCCTCGCCGGGCTAGCGGAGAATGAGCAGTTCTTC. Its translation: CASSRLAGLAENEQFF.

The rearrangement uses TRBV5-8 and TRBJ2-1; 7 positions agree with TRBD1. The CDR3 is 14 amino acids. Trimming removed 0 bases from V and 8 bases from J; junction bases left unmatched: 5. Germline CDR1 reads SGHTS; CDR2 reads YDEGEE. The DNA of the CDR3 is TGTGCCAGCAGCTTGGACAGGGGACACGATGAGCAGTTCTTC. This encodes CASSLDRGHDEQFF.

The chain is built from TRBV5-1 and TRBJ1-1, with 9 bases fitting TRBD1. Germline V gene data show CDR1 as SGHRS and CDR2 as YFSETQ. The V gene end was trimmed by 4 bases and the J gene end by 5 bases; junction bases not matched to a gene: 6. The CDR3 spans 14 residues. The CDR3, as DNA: TGCGCCAGCAGCGCGGGACAGGGAGGAACTGAAGCTTTCTTT. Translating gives CASSAGQGGTEAFF.

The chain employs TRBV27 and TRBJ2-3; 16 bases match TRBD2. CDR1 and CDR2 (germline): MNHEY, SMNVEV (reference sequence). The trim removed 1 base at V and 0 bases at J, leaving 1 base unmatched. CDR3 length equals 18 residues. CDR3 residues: CASSLLGLAGGSTDTQYF. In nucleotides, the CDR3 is TGTGCCAGCAGTTTATTGGGACTAGCGGGGGGGAGCACAGATACGCAGTATTTT.